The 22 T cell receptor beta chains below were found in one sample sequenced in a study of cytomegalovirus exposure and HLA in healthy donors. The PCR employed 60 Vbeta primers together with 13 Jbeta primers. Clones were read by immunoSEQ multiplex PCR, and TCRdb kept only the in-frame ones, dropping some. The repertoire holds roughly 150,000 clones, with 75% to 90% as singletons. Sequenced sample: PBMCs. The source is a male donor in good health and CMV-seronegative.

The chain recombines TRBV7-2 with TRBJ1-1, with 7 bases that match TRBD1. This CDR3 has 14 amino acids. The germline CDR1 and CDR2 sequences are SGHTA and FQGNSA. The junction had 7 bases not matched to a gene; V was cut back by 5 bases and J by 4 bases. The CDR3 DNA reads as TGTGCCAGCAGCCTCTCGGAGGGGGCCACTGAAGCTTTCTTT. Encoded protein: CASSLSEGATEAFF.

The CDR3 protein is CAWSRVGNQPQHF. CDR3 DNA sequence: TGTGCCTGGAGCAGGGTTGGCAATCAGCCCCAGCATTTT. The chain joins TRBV30 to TRBJ1-5; tentatively, D is TRBD1 (5 bases). Trimming took 3 bases from V and 2 from J, leaving 8 bases between them. CDR1 is GTSNPN, CDR2 SVGIG, per germline (reference sequence). This CDR3 comprises 13 residues.

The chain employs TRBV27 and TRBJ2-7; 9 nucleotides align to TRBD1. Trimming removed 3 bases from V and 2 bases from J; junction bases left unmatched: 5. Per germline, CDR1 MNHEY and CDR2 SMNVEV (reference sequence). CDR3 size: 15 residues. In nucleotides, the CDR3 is TGTGCCAGCAGTTTTGTGGGACAGGGCCCCTACGAGCAGTACTTC. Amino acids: CASSFVGQGPYEQYF.

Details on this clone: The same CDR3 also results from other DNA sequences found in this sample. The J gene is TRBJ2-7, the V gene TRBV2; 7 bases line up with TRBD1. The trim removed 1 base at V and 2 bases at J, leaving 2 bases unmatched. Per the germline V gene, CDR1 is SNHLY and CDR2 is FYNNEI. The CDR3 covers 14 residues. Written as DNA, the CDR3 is TGTGCCAGCAGTGAAGGGACAGGAGCCTACGAGCAGTACTTC. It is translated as CASSEGTGAYEQYF.

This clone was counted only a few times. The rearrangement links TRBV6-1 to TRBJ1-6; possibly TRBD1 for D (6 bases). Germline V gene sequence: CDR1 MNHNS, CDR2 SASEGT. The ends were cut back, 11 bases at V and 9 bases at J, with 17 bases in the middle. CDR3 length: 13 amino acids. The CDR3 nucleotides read TGTGCCGGGGACCGGGGGGACACTTCACCCCTCCACTTT. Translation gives CAGDRGDTSPLHF.

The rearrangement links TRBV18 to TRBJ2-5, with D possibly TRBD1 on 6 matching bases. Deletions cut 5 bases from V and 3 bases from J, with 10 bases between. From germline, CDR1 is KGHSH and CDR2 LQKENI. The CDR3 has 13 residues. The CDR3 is CASSGTQEETQYF. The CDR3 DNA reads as TGTGCCAGCTCAGGGACACAAGAAGAGACCCAGTACTTC.

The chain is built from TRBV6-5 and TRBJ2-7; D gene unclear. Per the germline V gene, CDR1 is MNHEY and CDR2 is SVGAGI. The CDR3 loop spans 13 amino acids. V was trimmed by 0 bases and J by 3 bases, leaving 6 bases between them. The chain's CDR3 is CASSYSSYYEQYF. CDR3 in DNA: TGTGCCAGCAGTTACTCATCTTACTACGAGCAGTACTTC.

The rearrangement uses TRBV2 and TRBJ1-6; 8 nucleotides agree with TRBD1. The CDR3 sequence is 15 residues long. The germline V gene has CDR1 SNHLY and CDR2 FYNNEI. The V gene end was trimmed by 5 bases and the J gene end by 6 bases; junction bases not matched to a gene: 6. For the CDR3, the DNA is TGTGCCAGCAGTTCCGACAGGGGAGGTAATTCACCCCTCCACTTT. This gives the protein CASSSDRGGNSPLHF.

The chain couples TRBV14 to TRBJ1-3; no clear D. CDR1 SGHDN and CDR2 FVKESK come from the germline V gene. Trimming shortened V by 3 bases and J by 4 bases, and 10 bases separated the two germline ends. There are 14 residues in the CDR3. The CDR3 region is CASSQPFYGNTIYF. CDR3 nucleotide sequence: TGTGCCAGCAGCCAGCCTTTCTACGGAAACACCATATATTTT.

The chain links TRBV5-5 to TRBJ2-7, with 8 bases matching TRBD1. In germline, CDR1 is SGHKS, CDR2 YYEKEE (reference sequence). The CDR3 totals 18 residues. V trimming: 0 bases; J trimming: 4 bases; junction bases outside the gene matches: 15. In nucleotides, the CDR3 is TGTGCCAGCAGCTTGGGGGGGGCGACAGGGGACATCGTTTACGAGCAGTACTTC. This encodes CASSLGGATGDIVYEQYF.

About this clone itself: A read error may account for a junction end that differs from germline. The CDR3 spells CASSQASSYNEQFF. The CDR3 nucleotides are TGTGCCAGCAGTCAAGCGAGTTCCTACAATGAGCAGTTCTTC. The chain links TRBV14 to TRBJ2-1; D is unclear. The CDR3 contains 14 residues. Germline CDR1 is SGHDN and CDR2 is FVKESK.

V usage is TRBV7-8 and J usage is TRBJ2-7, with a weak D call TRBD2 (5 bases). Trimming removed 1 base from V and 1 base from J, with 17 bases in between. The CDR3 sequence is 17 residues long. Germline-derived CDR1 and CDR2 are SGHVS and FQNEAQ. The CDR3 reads CASSLVNPGRGSYEQYF. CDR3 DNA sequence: TGTGCCAGCAGCTTAGTTAACCCCGGACGAGGGTCCTACGAGCAGTACTTC.

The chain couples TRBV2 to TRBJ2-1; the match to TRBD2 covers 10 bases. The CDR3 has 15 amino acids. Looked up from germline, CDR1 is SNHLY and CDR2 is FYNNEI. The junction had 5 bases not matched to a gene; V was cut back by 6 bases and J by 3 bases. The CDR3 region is CASRAGLADYNEQFF. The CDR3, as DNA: TGTGCCAGCAGGGCCGGACTAGCGGACTACAATGAGCAGTTCTTC.

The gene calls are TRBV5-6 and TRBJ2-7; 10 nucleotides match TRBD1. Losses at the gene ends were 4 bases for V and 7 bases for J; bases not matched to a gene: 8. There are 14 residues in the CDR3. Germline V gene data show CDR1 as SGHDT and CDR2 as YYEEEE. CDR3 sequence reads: CASSRTGGEWEQYF. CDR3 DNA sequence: TGTGCCAGCAGCCGGACAGGGGGGGAGTGGGAGCAGTACTTC.

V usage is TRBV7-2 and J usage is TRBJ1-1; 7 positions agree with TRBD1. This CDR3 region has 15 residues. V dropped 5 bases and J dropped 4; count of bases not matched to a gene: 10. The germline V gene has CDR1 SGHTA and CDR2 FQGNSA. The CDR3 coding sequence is TGTGCCAGCAGCCGGGGCGACAGGGTGGGCACTGAAGCTTTCTTT. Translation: CASSRGDRVGTEAFF.

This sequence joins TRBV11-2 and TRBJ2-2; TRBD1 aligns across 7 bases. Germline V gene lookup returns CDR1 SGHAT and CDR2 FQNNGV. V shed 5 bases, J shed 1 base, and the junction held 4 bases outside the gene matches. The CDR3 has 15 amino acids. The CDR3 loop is CASSRGQLNTGELFF. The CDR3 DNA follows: TGTGCCAGCAGCAGGGGACAGCTGAACACCGGGGAGCTGTTTTTT.

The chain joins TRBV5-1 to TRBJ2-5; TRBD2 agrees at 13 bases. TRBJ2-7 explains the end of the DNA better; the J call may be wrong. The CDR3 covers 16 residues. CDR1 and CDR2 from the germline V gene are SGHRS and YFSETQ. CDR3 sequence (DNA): TGCGCCAGCAGCCTCTGGACTAGCGGGGGCTCCTACGAGCAGTACTTC. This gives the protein CASSLWTSGGSYEQYF.

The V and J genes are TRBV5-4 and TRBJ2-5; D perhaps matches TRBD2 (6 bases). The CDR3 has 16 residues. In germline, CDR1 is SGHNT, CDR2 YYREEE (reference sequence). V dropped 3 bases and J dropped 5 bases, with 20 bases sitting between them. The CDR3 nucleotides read TGTGCCAGCAGCTCTTGGACTACGTCAATATGGGAGACCCAGTACTTC. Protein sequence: CASSSWTTSIWETQYF. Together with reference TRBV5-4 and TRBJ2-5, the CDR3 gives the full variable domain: ETGVTQSPTHLIKTRGQQVTLRCSSQSGHNTVSWYQQALGQGPQFIFQYYREEENGRGNFPPRFSGLQFPNYSSELNVNALELDDSALYLCASSSWTTSIWETQYFGPGTRLLVL.

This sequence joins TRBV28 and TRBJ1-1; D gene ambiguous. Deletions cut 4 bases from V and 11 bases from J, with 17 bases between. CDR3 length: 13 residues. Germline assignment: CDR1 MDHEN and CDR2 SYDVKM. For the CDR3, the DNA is TGTGCCAGCAGTTCTTGGGCTTTCAACCGGGCTTTCTTT. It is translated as CASSSWAFNRAFF.

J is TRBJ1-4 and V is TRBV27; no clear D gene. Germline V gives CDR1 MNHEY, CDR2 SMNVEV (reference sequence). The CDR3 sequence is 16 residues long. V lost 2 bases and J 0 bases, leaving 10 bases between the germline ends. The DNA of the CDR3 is TGTGCCAGCAGTTTAATGGCCGCAGCAACTAATGAAAAACTGTTTTTT. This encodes CASSLMAAATNEKLFF.

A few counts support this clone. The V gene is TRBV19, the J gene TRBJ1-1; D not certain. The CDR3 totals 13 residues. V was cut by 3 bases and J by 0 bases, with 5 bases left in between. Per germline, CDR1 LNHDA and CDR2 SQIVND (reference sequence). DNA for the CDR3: TGTGCCAGTAGTATTACGGTGAACACTGAAGCTTTCTTT. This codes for CASSITVNTEAFF.

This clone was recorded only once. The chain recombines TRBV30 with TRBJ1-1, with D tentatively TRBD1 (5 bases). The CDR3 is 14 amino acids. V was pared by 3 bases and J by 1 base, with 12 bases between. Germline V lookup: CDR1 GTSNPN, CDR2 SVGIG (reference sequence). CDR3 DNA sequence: TGTGCCTGGAGCGCAGGGCTCGCGAACACTGAAGCTTTCTTT. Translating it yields CAWSAGLANTEAFF. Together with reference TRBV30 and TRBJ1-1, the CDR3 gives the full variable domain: SQTIHQWPATLVQPVGSPLSLECTVEGTSNPNLYWYRQAAGRGLQLLFYSVGIGQISSEVPQNLSASRPQDRQFILSSKKLLLSDSGFYLCAWSAGLANTEAFFGQGTRLTVV.